This is a list of T cell receptor beta chains from one sample in a study of blood T cell repertoires in COVID-19. The protocol was immunoSEQ multiplex PCR, while the TCRdb copy is restricted to in-frame clones and leaves out a portion. In the table there are 65,000 to 85,000 clones, approximately 90% of which are singletons. The sequenced sample consisted of peripheral blood. The receptors here all came from a human donor in a cohort sampled during active COVID-19. CDR3s include the opening cysteine and the closing phenylalanine or tryptophan.

TRBJ2-7 | TRBV14 | CASSPSSYEQYF
TRBJ1-2 | TRBV9 | CASSVSGQAIWGGYGYTF
TRBJ1-6 | TRBV12-2 | CASRSRGQNSPLHF
TRBJ2-3 | TRBV11-2 | CASSLGTVTDTQYF
TRBJ2-3 | TRBV11-2 | CASSLAGAGSTDTQYF
TRBJ1-6 | TRBV7-2 | CASSAGTGAFNSPLHF
TRBJ2-3 | TRBV7-2 | CASSLEFGGGDFGTDTQYF
TRBJ1-1 | TRBV7-9 | CASSLNDRGGTEAFF
TRBJ1-1 | TRBV18 | CASSPGPAGNTEAFF
TRBJ2-5 | TRBV9 | CASSRGGGLQETQYF
TRBJ2-3 | TRBV21-1 | CATHQQDSFTDTQYF
TRBJ2-1 | TRBV30 | CAWAGGAYHNEQFF
TRBJ1-2 | TRBV19 | CASTRTGGFNYGYTF
TRBJ1-5 | TRBV10-1 | CASSDMLSQPQHF
TRBJ2-7 | TRBV5-8 | CASRRTGPSHF
TRBJ2-2 | TRBV4-1 | CASSQDRTLWELFF
TRBJ2-7 | TRBV7-2 | CASSSSGGRSYEQYF
TRBJ1-5 | TRBV7-3 | CASSRQGSQPQHF
TRBJ1-6 | TRBV30 | CAWGARDNSPLHF
TRBJ1-1 | TRBV19 | CASIRPQGTELGHTEAFF
TRBJ2-7 | TRBV7-9 | CASSFGAGDSYEQYF
TRBJ2-2 | TRBV6-5 | CARATENTGELFF
TRBJ2-7 | TRBV5-4 | CASSLTGAYEQYF
TRBJ1-2 | TRBV18 | CASSPTTGLADYGYTF
TRBJ2-4 | TRBV4-2 | CASSQDWVGAKNIQYF
TRBJ2-3 | TRBV29-1 | CSVRDTGSTDTQYF
TRBJ2-5 | TRBV25-1 | CASSERRDRGSKETQYF
TRBJ1-5 | TRBV27 | CASSPQGADQPQHF
TRBJ2-3 | TRBV7-3 | CASSSLPSGGFTDTQYF
TRBJ1-6 | TRBV5-5 | CASRSQQGVHSPLHF
TRBJ2-7 | TRBV11-2 | CASSISGGQGEQYF
TRBJ1-2 | TRBV24-1 | CATSSGGTEGNYGYTF
TRBJ2-2 | TRBV18 | CASQRALGTGDNTGELFF
TRBJ2-2 | TRBV19 | CASSLPPHAGTGDTGELFF
TRBJ2-1 | TRBV5-4 | CASSRGGGRSYNEQFF
TRBJ2-5 | TRBV5-1 | CASSFAGGRQETQYF
TRBJ1-2 | TRBV7-2 | CASSLDPGLNSGYTF
TRBJ2-5 | TRBV5-6 | CASSGTGDYGTQYF
TRBJ1-2 | TRBV4-1 | CASSQVSVYGYTF
TRBJ2-3 | TRBV3-1/TRBV3-2 | CASSSRGSTDTQYF
TRBJ2-3 | TRBV6-2/TRBV6-3 | CASSYRGLAGRTDTQYF
TRBJ2-1 | TRBV4-2 | CASSQVGREVTEQFF
TRBJ2-1 | TRBV7-3 | CASSVDSYSYNEQFF
TRBJ2-2 | TRBV7-2 | CASSPGAHWSGELFF
TRBJ2-1 | TRBV2 | CASSGLAGNEQFF
TRBJ2-5 | TRBV7-2 | CASSSRGTQYF
TRBJ1-2 | TRBV6-5 | CASRTPGTTVGGYTF
TRBJ1-4 | TRBV7-9 | CASSPGTGEYEKLFF
TRBJ2-1 | TRBV6-5 | CASSYSGAPYNEQFF
TRBJ2-7 | TRBV7-9 | CASSLDGSLSYEQYF
TRBJ1-2 | TRBV27 | CASSLSRGPIYGYTF
TRBJ2-7 | TRBV6-2/TRBV6-3 | CASSRTGLSYEQYF
TRBJ2-7 | TRBV6-6 | CASSVAGLYEQYF
TRBJ1-3 | TRBV7-2 | CASGKTGHSGNTIYF
TRBJ2-7 | TRBV14 | CASSQVPEGYEQYF
TRBJ1-2 | TRBV19 | CASSAGTGKFYGYTF
TRBJ1-3 | TRBV11-2 | CASSPPLGAFRNTIYF
TRBJ2-1 | TRBV15 | CATSREGGTNNEQFF